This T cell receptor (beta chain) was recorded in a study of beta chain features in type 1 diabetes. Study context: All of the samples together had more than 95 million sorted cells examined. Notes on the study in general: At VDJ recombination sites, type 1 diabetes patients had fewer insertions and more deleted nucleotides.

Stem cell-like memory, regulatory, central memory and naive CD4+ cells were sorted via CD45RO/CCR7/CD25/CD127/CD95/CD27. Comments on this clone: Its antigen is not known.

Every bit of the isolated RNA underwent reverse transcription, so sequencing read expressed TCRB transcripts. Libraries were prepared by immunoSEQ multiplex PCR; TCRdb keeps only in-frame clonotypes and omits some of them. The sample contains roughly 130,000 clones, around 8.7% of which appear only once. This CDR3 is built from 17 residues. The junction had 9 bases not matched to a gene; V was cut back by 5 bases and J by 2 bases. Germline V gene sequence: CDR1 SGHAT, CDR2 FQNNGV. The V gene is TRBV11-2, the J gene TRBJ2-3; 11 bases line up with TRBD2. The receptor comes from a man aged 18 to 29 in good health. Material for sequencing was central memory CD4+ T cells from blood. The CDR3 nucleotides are TGTGCCAGCAGCCCGTCGATACTAGCGGGGGTCACAGATACGCAGTATTTT. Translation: CASSPSILAGVTDTQYF.